Listed here are 9 T cell receptor beta chains from one sample, sequenced in a study of blood T cells in healthy people across ages. Next came a second PCR, run for about 7 to 12 cycles, which used a sample-barcoded 5' primer along with a J-beta primer mix. TCRdb re-analysed the 5' RACE reads in MiXCR, keeping a single row per CDR3 protein. Of around 1,800,000 distinct CDR3 sequences in the sample, around 42% were seen once. The sample consisted of blood. The receptors come from a human donor in good health.

As regards this clonotype: The junction and the germline gene differ at one end; a read error may be behind it. The chain is built from TRBV4-1 and TRBJ2-1; 12 positions match TRBD2. The CDR3 spans 16 residues. The germline V gene has CDR1 MGHRA and CDR2 YSYEKL. The CDR3: CTSSQEPSGGAGEQFF. For the CDR3, the DNA is TGCACCAGCAGCCAAGAGCCTAGCGGGGGGGCCGGGGAGCAGTTCTTC.

This chain joins TRBV29-1 and TRBJ1-3; D unclear. CDR3 size: 14 residues. Germline CDR1 is SQVTM and CDR2 is ANQGSEA. The V and J ends lost 3 bases and 2 bases respectively, with 11 bases between them. CDR3 sequence reads: CSVDLTGTGNTIYF. CDR3 coding DNA: TGCAGCGTTGACCTCACGGGGACTGGAAACACCATATATTTT.

This chain joins TRBV3-1 and TRBJ1-2; D gene unclear. Germline V gene sequence: CDR1 LGHDT, CDR2 YNNKEL (reference sequence). V lost 1 base, J lost 4 bases, and 10 bases lay in between. This CDR3 is 14 amino acids long. The DNA of the CDR3 is TGTGCCAGCAGCCAAGGGGTACAGCCCTATGGCTACACCTTC. As protein: CASSQGVQPYGYTF.

The CDR3 protein is CASSLGAQGGIFNEQFF. For the CDR3, the DNA is TGTGCCAGCAGCTTAGGAGCGCAGGGGGGGATTTTCAATGAGCAGTTCTTC. The chain employs TRBV7-9 and TRBJ2-1; D may correspond to TRBD1 or TRBD2 (7 bases each). This CDR3 has 17 amino acids. With 1 base removed from V and 6 bases from J, the gap between germline ends came to 19 bases. Germline V gene lookup returns CDR1 SEHNR and CDR2 FQNEAQ (reference sequence). Together with reference TRBV7-9 and TRBJ2-1, the CDR3 gives the full variable domain: DTGVSQNPRHKITKRGQNVTFRCDPISEHNRLYWYRQTLGQGPEFLTYFQNEAQLEKSRLLSDRFSAERPKGSFSTLEIQRTEQGDSAMYLCASSLGAQGGIFNEQFFGPGTRLTVL.

This clonotype was seen ten or more times. The V and J genes are TRBV11-2 and TRBJ2-7; D may match TRBD1 or TRBD2 (5 bases each). Between the trimmed V and J ends, which lost 4 bases and 7 bases, there was a span of 14 bases. CDR3 length: 13 residues. From germline, CDR1 is SGHAT and CDR2 FQNNGV. The CDR3 is CASSSGPSVEQYF. CDR3 nucleotides: TGTGCCAGCAGCTCGGGACCCTCCGTTGAGCAGTACTTC.

This clonotype was counted a few times. The chain combines TRBV5-1 with TRBJ2-7, with TRBD1 identical over 7 bases. V was clipped by 1 base and J by 5 bases; unmatched bases: 6. The germline CDR1 and CDR2 sequences are SGHRS and YFSETQ. CDR3 length: 14 residues. The CDR3 protein is CASSLIGGLDEQYF. CDR3 nucleotides: TGCGCCAGCAGCTTGATAGGGGGCTTGGACGAGCAGTACTTC.

V is TRBV20-1 and J is TRBJ2-5; D tentatively reads TRBD1 or TRBD2 (5 bases each). The CDR3 spans 13 residues. V was pared by 4 bases and J by 4 bases, with 13 bases between. Germline V gives CDR1 DFQATT, CDR2 SNEGSKA (reference sequence). The CDR3 sequence is CSANGAAVETQYF. Here the CDR3 DNA reads TGCAGTGCTAACGGGGCGGCCGTAGAGACCCAGTACTTC.

This chain joins TRBV6-1 and TRBJ1-2; D might be TRBD1 (5 bases). V was pared by 10 bases and J by 3 bases, with 12 bases between. CDR1 is MNHNS and CDR2 is SASEGT in the germline V gene. The CDR3 covers 12 residues. The CDR3 reads CAIPGADYGYTF. The CDR3 coding sequence is TGTGCCATCCCTGGGGCAGACTATGGCTACACCTTC.

A few counts support this clonotype. The V gene is TRBV16, the J gene TRBJ1-1; D remains unclear. The germline CDR1 and CDR2 sequences are KGHSY and FQNENV. This CDR3 has 14 amino acids. The V gene lost 2 bases and the J gene lost 4 bases, with 11 bases spanning the gap. CDR3 nucleotide sequence: TGTGCCAGCAGCCAAAACGGGGAGGGCACTGAAGCTTTCTTT. Translation gives CASSQNGEGTEAFF.